This T cell receptor beta chain was found in a study of T cell responses to AZD1222 COVID-19 vaccine (dated by TCRdb to about 2021). A note on the overall study: Because spike-specific TCR depth and breadth did not differ between the two schedules, AZD1222 recipients who got a second dose at roughly 4 weeks were pooled with those who got a second dose at roughly 12 weeks. Trial participants were enrolled by age into subgroups of 18-55, 56-69 and 70-plus years, and roughly 150, 30 and 60 TCR-sequenced participants, respectively, were included in these subgroups. TCR sequencing was performed for more than 230 trial participants, of whom some 200 were given two doses of AZD1222 and some 25 were given two doses of MenACWY control vaccine.

The time point label, as the study defines it: baseline before first vaccination. Vaccinee samples came from UK trials COV001 and COV002, including a single-blind randomized controlled phase 2/3 trial of AZD1222 (ChAdOx1 nCoV-19) in healthy adults. For TCRbeta chain sequencing, PBMC samples from trial participants were taken at day 0 and at day 28 after the second dose. General conclusions and limits of the study: Most participants were white British and females outnumbered males, and the authors suggested that clonal diversity may have been underestimated. The 56-69-year group was small, and its depth increase did not reach significance, likely because of low power. Conclusions about previously exposed vaccinees were limited because only six or seven AZD1222 recipients were SARS-CoV-2 seropositive at baseline. After two AZD1222 doses, both the breadth and the depth of spike-specific TCRs were significantly higher than at day 0 and than in MenACWY recipients. Because no day 14 peak-response samples were available, the repertoires could be characterized only after the peak T cell response. Vaccine-associated CD4 TCRs spanned the whole spike protein, with dominant responses in regions 160-218 and 743-854. Reportedly, almost half of the unique spike-specific TCRs recognized epitopes lying outside the regions that are mutated in the B.1.351 and B.1.1.7 variants.

The CDR3 regions of human TCRbeta chains were analyzed by immunosequencing. The original methods were these. Repertoire TCRs were matched against a reference library of SARS-CoV-2-specific TCRs generated with the MIRA antigen-specificity platform. Breadth was defined as the fraction of unique TCRs that were SARS-CoV-2-associated. Depth was defined as the fraction of total T cells that were SARS-CoV-2-associated. Using the MIRA data, every spike-specific TCR was mapped to the spike region that the TCR reacted to and assigned to either a CD4 or a CD8 class. Log10-transformed breadth and depth values were compared by one-way ANOVA with Sidak's multiple comparisons tests. TCRdb carries this immuneACCESS record with in-frame sequences only. Its versions omit some clonotypes, under half of them owing to an unresolved V gene in the studies checked, with the rest unexplained. D and trimming were read from the DNA, whereas the V and J calls and clone size are those reported in that table. This sample gives about 110,000 clones in total; around 90% of them show up just once. The biggest ten clones account for 4.5% to 5.5% of the sample.

The CDR3 covers 13 residues, taking in both the cysteine and the phenylalanine. Only the CDR3 region is kept as DNA, spanning 39 bases read in frame from base 1. CDR1 and CDR2, per the germline V gene, are SGDLS and YYNGEE. The germline V and J ends show losses of 2 bases and 8 bases respectively, and no gene match explains 3 bases of the junction. A remark on this clone: The antigen this receptor binds is unknown. No much larger clonotype is one base removed from it; base qualities were not supplied.

This clonotype originated in an adult in good health. This sequence uses TRBV9 and TRBJ2-5; 10 bases in the middle match TRBD1. Specimen: peripheral blood, collected on day 0 of AZD1222 vaccination. The nucleotides are TGTGCCAGCAGCGTTGGGACAGGGGACACCCAGTACTTC. This gives the protein CASSVGTGDTQYF. Supplemented by the reference TRBV9 and TRBJ2-5 proteins around the CDR3, the complete variable domain is DSGVTQTPKHLITATGQRVTLRCSPRSGDLSVYWYQQSLDQGLQFLIQYYNGEERAKGNILERFSAQQFPDLHSELNLSSLELGDSALYFCASSVGTGDTQYFGPGTRLLVL.